The source of this T cell receptor beta chain is a study of shared clonotypes between healthy human individuals. Some clones are missing from TCRdb's copy, which holds only in-frame ones; the method was immunoSEQ multiplex PCR. Of more than 2 million clones in the sample, 95% are singletons; the top ten hold about 0.13%. Looked up from germline, CDR1 is SEHNR and CDR2 is FQNEAQ (reference sequence). CDR3 length: 17 residues. The V gene lost 1 base and the J gene lost 4 bases, with 17 bases spanning the gap. The chain carries TRBV7-9 and TRBJ2-1; tentatively, D is TRBD2 (5 bases). Sequenced material: naive CD4+ T cells sorted from blood. Subset described: CD45RA+ positively selected. This sequence originates from a man aged 18-30 years in good health. CDR3 loop: CASSLERSGDLYNEQFF. Here the CDR3 DNA reads TGTGCCAGCAGCTTAGAGAGGAGCGGAGACCTATACAATGAGCAGTTCTTC. The variable domain in full, with the rest retrieved from reference TRBV7-9 and TRBJ2-1, is DTGVSQNPRHKITKRGQNVTFRCDPISEHNRLYWYRQTLGQGPEFLTYFQNEAQLEKSRLLSDRFSAERPKGSFSTLEIQRTEQGDSAMYLCASSLERSGDLYNEQFFGPGTRLTVL.